The sequence of this T cell receptor (beta chain) was determined in a study of T cell repertoires in cytomegalovirus infection. On the study more broadly: Well-studied HLA-B-restricted epitopes and recently identified HLA-C-restricted epitopes of CMV were both used in the study. TCR beta signatures that were public indicated CMV infection and matching HLA type. Study observations and caveats: The ex vivo response was dominated by HLA-C-restricted CMV-specific TCR beta clonotypes.

This clonotype was recorded a few times. What it binds is unknown. Trimming shortened V by 2 bases and J by 0 bases, and 7 bases separated the two germline ends. The CDR3 sequence is 15 residues long. From germline, CDR1 is SGHVS and CDR2 FNYEAQ. MiXCR, applied by TCRdb to the reads, yields one record per CDR3 protein. The sample includes about 920,000 distinct CDR3 sequences, less than 35% of them seen just once. The chain employs TRBV7-6 and TRBJ2-2; D ambiguous. The TCR comes from a human donor in good health (CMV status not recorded). Some clones in this sample may be carry-over from other donors' samples. The sequences come from cultured CD8+ T cells from PBMCs, collected from culture after CMV antigen stimulation. CDR3 protein: CASSLLTTNTGELFF. The DNA for the CDR3 is TGTGCCAGCAGCTTACTTACTACGAACACCGGGGAGCTGTTTTTT. Together with reference TRBV7-6 and TRBJ2-2, the CDR3 gives the full variable domain: GAGVSQSPRYKVTKRGQDVALRCDPISGHVSLYWYRQALGQGPEFLTYFNYEAQQDKSGLPNDRFSAERPEGSISTLTIQRTEQRDSAMYRCASSLLTTNTGELFFGEGSRLTVL.